The 8 T cell receptor beta chains below were found in one sample sequenced in a study of T cells and Merkel cell carcinoma outcomes. Generated by immunoSEQ multiplex PCR, the TCRdb table keeps only in-frame clones and is missing some. The sample consists of roughly 13,000 clones, 80% to 95% of them appearing once. Specimen: tumor tissue from Merkel cell carcinoma. These TCRs come from a human donor with Merkel cell carcinoma.

The rearrangement joins TRBV5-1 to TRBJ2-2; no clear D gene. The germline V gene encodes CDR1 SGHRS and CDR2 YFSETQ. Trimming pared 4 bases from V and 6 bases from J, leaving 10 bases between. The CDR3 is 13 residues long. The CDR3 protein is CASSAGRPGELFF. The CDR3 DNA reads TGCGCCAGCAGCGCTGGCAGGCCCGGGGAGCTGTTTTTT.

This clone was picked up a small number of times. Distinct nucleotide sequences in the sample also encode this CDR3. The chain recombines TRBV5-1 with TRBJ2-5; D tentatively fits TRBD1 or TRBD2 (6 bases each). The CDR3 loop spans 14 amino acids. The germline CDR1 and CDR2 sequences are SGHRS and YFSETQ. V was clipped by 0 bases and J by 6 bases, with 12 bases between them. The CDR3 loop reads CASSLAGGGKTQYF. CDR3 nucleotide sequence: TGCGCCAGCAGCTTGGCCGGGGGCGGGAAGACCCAGTACTTC.

The rearrangement links TRBV10-3 to TRBJ2-2; possible D gene TRBD2, 6 bases. Germline V gene sequence: CDR1 ENHRY, CDR2 SYGVKD. The CDR3 covers 16 residues. V gave up 0 bases and J gave up 2 bases, with 10 bases separating them. The CDR3 protein is CAISESGGANTGELFF. The CDR3 DNA reads as TGTGCCATCAGTGAGTCGGGCGGGGCAAACACCGGGGAGCTGTTTTTT.

The chain joins TRBV5-1 to TRBJ2-7; D is possibly TRBD1 (6 bases). Trimming removed 4 bases at V and 6 bases at J, with 23 bases between. The germline V gene has CDR1 SGHRS and CDR2 YFSETQ. This CDR3 contains 16 residues. The CDR3 nucleotides read TGCGCCAGCAGCCCCGGAGGTAGCAGGGGTGAGTCCGAGCAGTACTTC. As protein: CASSPGGSRGESEQYF.

The chain couples TRBV10-3 to TRBJ1-5; D not resolved. The better agreement between TRBJ2-3 and the DNA end casts doubt on the J call. Germline V gene lookup returns CDR1 ENHRY and CDR2 SYGVKD. This CDR3 is built from 13 residues. The CDR3 bases are TGTGCCATCAGTCCGGACCCCACTGAGCCCCAGTATTTT. It specifies CAISPDPTEPQYF.

The genes are TRBV30 and TRBJ2-6; D remains unclear. This CDR3 spans 13 amino acids. V lost 3 bases and J lost 0, with 3 bases in between. In germline, CDR1 is GTSNPN, CDR2 SVGIG (reference sequence). The CDR3 bases are TGTGCCTGGAGGAACTCTGGGGCCAACGTCCTGACTTTC. The encoded protein is CAWRNSGANVLTF.

The gene calls are TRBV11-3 and TRBJ2-3; a possible D gene is TRBD1 (5 bases). CDR1 and CDR2 from the germline V gene are SGHNT and YENEEA. This CDR3 region has 13 residues. V lost 4 bases, J lost 4 bases, and 9 bases lay in between. CDR3 sequence: CASSSRQSDTQYF. CDR3 in DNA: TGTGCCAGCAGCTCAAGACAGTCAGATACGCAGTATTTT.

The genes are TRBV4-2 and TRBJ2-5; TRBD2 matches 9 bases. V was clipped by 5 bases and J by 3 bases; unmatched bases: 7. CDR3 length: 15 residues. The V gene's germline CDR1 is LGHNA and CDR2 YNFKEQ. CDR3 region: CASSASGTIEETQYF. The DNA for the CDR3 is TGTGCCAGCAGCGCTAGCGGGACTATAGAAGAGACCCAGTACTTC.